The 24 T cell receptor beta chains in this list originate from one sample, sequenced in a study of blood T cell repertoires in COVID-19. Using immunoSEQ multiplex PCR, the repertoire was profiled, and TCRdb retains in-frame clones only, with some absent. The data hold roughly 280,000 clones, with roughly 84% observed a single time. Material for sequencing was peripheral blood. These TCRs come from a man in his fifties or sixties with acute or convalescent COVID-19.

The chain recombines TRBV5-1 with TRBJ2-1, with D possibly being TRBD2 (6 bases). Germline CDR1 is SGHRS and CDR2 is YFSETQ. The CDR3 contains 16 residues. The ends were cut back, 0 bases at V and 2 bases at J, with 12 bases in the middle. CDR3 sequence reads: CASSLAWGDPYNEQFF. In nucleotides, the CDR3 is TGCGCCAGCAGCTTGGCTTGGGGGGACCCCTACAATGAGCAGTTCTTC.

V is TRBV6-4 and J is TRBJ2-3, with D perhaps TRBD2 (5 bases). Per germline, CDR1 MRHNA and CDR2 SNTAGT. Trimming took 5 bases from V and 8 from J, leaving 11 bases between them. The CDR3 extends over 12 amino acids. The CDR3 sequence: CASSNPGGTQYF. The CDR3 DNA follows: TGTGCCAGCAGTAACCCCGGAGGTACGCAGTATTTT.

V and J are TRBV18 and TRBJ1-6, with 10 bases fitting TRBD1. Germline assignment: CDR1 KGHSH and CDR2 LQKENI. The CDR3 is 17 residues long. The ends lost 6 bases at V and 8 bases at J; junction bases unmatched: 13. CDR3 in DNA: TGTGCCAGCTCGCCAAGCATGTCCGGGACAGGGGATTCACCCCTCCACTTT. Translating it yields CASSPSMSGTGDSPLHF.

V and J are TRBV6-5 and TRBJ2-1, with D possibly TRBD2 on 6 matching bases. The V end lost 6 bases, the J end lost 9 bases, and 15 bases lay between the germline ends. This CDR3 contains 13 residues. Per germline, CDR1 MNHEY and CDR2 SVGAGI. Here the CDR3 DNA reads TGTGCCAGCAGGGATCCTAGCGCCATTGAGCAGTTCTTC. As protein: CASRDPSAIEQFF.

The V and J genes are TRBV7-2 and TRBJ2-2; no clear D gene. The CDR3 extends over 12 amino acids. V was shortened by 0 bases and J by 8 bases, with 4 bases between the two germline ends. CDR1 is SGHTA, CDR2 FQGNSA, per germline. CDR3 protein: CASSLALGELFF. The CDR3 DNA is TGTGCCAGCAGCTTAGCGCTAGGGGAGCTGTTTTTT. Full variable domain (missing parts from reference TRBV7-2 and TRBJ2-2): GAGVSQSPSNKVTEKGKDVELRCDPISGHTALYWYRQSLGQGLEFLIYFQGNSAPDKSGLPSDRFSAERTGGSVSTLTIQRTQQEDSAVYLCASSLALGELFFGEGSRLTVL.

The rearrangement joins TRBV14 to TRBJ2-1; weak D call: TRBD2 (6 bases). The germline CDR1 and CDR2 sequences are SGHDN and FVKESK. Trimming cost V 4 bases and J 10 bases, with 14 bases left between them. The CDR3 covers 13 residues. The CDR3 region is CASSRALGGEQFF. In DNA, the CDR3 is TGTGCCAGCAGCCGGGCCCTTGGGGGGGAGCAGTTCTTC.

The CDR3 loop is CASSPGTTQETQYF. Written as DNA, the CDR3 is TGTGCCAGCAGCCCCGGGACAACCCAAGAGACCCAGTACTTC. The chain employs TRBV11-1 and TRBJ2-5, with D possibly TRBD1 on 6 matching bases. Trimming pared 5 bases from V and 1 base from J, leaving 11 bases between. Germline CDR1 SGHAT, CDR2 FQDESV (reference sequence). The CDR3 totals 14 residues.

The J gene is TRBJ1-6, the V gene TRBV3-1 (or the pseudogene TRBV3-2); D unclear. Trimming removed 0 bases at V and 9 bases at J, with 15 bases between. There are 16 residues in the CDR3. Germline V gene data show CDR1 as LGHDT and CDR2 as YNNKEL (reference sequence). This chain's CDR3 is CASSQDLAERGSPLHF. The DNA of the CDR3 is TGTGCCAGCAGCCAAGATCTGGCGGAGCGGGGTTCACCCCTCCACTTT.

The rearrangement uses TRBV7-2 and TRBJ1-2; 7 bases are shared with TRBD1. Germline V gene sequence: CDR1 SGHTA, CDR2 FQGNSA. This CDR3 has 15 amino acids. Trimming removed 1 base from V and 4 bases from J; junction bases left unmatched: 6. The CDR3, as DNA: TGTGCCAGCAGCTTAGGAGGGGGCCGAGGCTATGGCTACACCTTC. It translates to CASSLGGGRGYGYTF.

The V and J genes are TRBV7-8 and TRBJ1-1; 9 bases align to TRBD1. Trimming took 3 bases from V and 4 from J; bases not matched to a gene: 9. The CDR3 totals 16 residues. The germline V gene has CDR1 SGHVS and CDR2 FQNEAQ. The CDR3 loop reads CASSFVTGGRVTEAFF. DNA for the CDR3: TGTGCCAGCAGCTTTGTTACAGGGGGCAGAGTCACTGAAGCTTTCTTT.

CDR3 loop: CASSFKRGTYTDTQYF. CDR3 bases: TGTGCCAGCAGCTTCAAGCGGGGGACTTACACAGATACGCAGTATTTT. The V gene is TRBV5-6, the J gene TRBJ2-3; 8 bases fit TRBD2. The CDR3 length is 16 residues. The junction had 7 bases not matched to a gene; V was cut back by 2 bases and J by 2 bases. Germline CDR1 and CDR2: SGHDT and YYEEEE.

A single count supports this clone. The J gene is TRBJ2-2, the V gene TRBV7-3, with 7 bases lining up with TRBD2. The CDR3 length is 15 residues. The ends lost 8 bases at V and 5 bases at J; junction bases unmatched: 11. Germline values: CDR1 SGHTA, CDR2 FQGTGA. The CDR3 sequence: CASQEGRARTGELFF. The CDR3 DNA is TGTGCCAGCCAGGAAGGGAGGGCAAGGACCGGGGAGCTGTTTTTT. Full variable domain (missing parts from reference TRBV7-3 and TRBJ2-2): GAGVSQTPSNKVTEKGKYVELRCDPISGHTALYWYRQSLGQGPEFLIYFQGTGAADDSGLPNDRFFAVRPEGSVSTLKIQRTERGDSAVYLCASQEGRARTGELFFGEGSRLTVL.

The chain couples TRBV13 to TRBJ2-7; 7 nucleotides align to TRBD1. V lost 5 bases to trimming and J lost 3 bases; unmatched junction nucleotides: 1. The CDR3 extends over 12 amino acids. Germline-derived CDR1 and CDR2 are PRHDT and FYEKMQ (reference sequence). In DNA, the CDR3 is TGTGCCAGCAGCCGACAGGGCTACGAGCAGTACTTC. It specifies CASSRQGYEQYF.

This clone was detected a few times. The chain joins TRBV3-1 (or the pseudogene TRBV3-2) to TRBJ2-7, with 7 bases fitting TRBD1. CDR1 is LGHDT, CDR2 YNNKEL, per germline (reference sequence). V lost 4 bases, J lost 4 bases, and 7 bases stayed unmatched. The CDR3 totals 14 residues. The CDR3 region is CASSLRGQIYEQYF. In DNA, the CDR3 is TGTGCCAGCAGCCTTCGGGGACAGATATACGAGCAGTACTTC.

The chain recombines TRBV5-1 with TRBJ2-7; the D gene is possibly TRBD1 (6 bases). Germline CDR1 and CDR2: SGHRS and YFSETQ. CDR3 length: 16 amino acids. V gave up 2 bases and J gave up 0 bases, with 15 bases separating them. DNA for the CDR3: TGCGCCAGCAGCTTTCGGCTCCGGACAGTCTCCTACGAGCAGTACTTC. Protein: CASSFRLRTVSYEQYF.

The chain carries TRBV11-1 and TRBJ2-7, with a possible D match to TRBD1 (6 bases). Trimming shortened V by 3 bases and J by 3 bases, and 9 bases separated the two germline ends. The CDR3 is 13 amino acids. CDR1 and CDR2 from the germline V gene are SGHAT and FQDESV (reference sequence). CDR3 bases: TGTGCCAGCAGCTTCCCAGGGGTCTACGAGCAGTACTTC. This gives the protein CASSFPGVYEQYF.

This clone was recorded only once. This chain connects TRBV7-8 to TRBJ2-7, with D tentatively TRBD1 (6 bases). The V gene's germline CDR1 is SGHVS and CDR2 FQNEAQ. V was clipped by 5 bases and J by 3 bases, with 11 bases between them. The CDR3 sequence is 13 residues long. CDR3 loop: CASSQTGLYEQYF. DNA of the CDR3: TGTGCCAGCAGCCAGACAGGACTCTACGAGCAGTACTTC.

The gene calls are TRBV5-1 and TRBJ1-6; a possible D gene is TRBD1 (5 bases). Germline CDR1 is SGHRS and CDR2 is YFSETQ. V was clipped by 4 bases and J by 7 bases, with 15 bases between them. This CDR3 has 15 residues. The CDR3 loop reads CASSVQGLENSPLHF. The DNA for the CDR3 is TGCGCCAGCAGCGTCCAGGGTTTGGAGAATTCACCCCTCCACTTT.

The genes are TRBV27 and TRBJ2-3, with 8 bases matching TRBD2. With 3 bases clipped from V and 2 bases from J, the junction kept 10 bases outside the gene matches. CDR1 and CDR2 from the germline V gene are MNHEY and SMNVEV (reference sequence). The CDR3 covers 17 residues. The CDR3 nucleotides are TGTGCCAGCAGTTTTTTGGCGGGGGGCCCCAACACAGATACGCAGTATTTT. Its protein is CASSFLAGGPNTDTQYF.

This clone was counted a single time. The V and J genes are TRBV27 and TRBJ1-6; TRBD1 aligns across 7 bases. V dropped 1 base and J dropped 0; count of bases not matched to a gene: 0. Per germline, CDR1 MNHEY and CDR2 SMNVEV (reference sequence). This CDR3 contains 16 residues. CDR3 DNA sequence: TGTGCCAGCAGTTTATACAGGGGCTCCTATAATTCACCCCTCCACTTT. Its protein is CASSLYRGSYNSPLHF.

The chain carries TRBV30 and TRBJ2-3; 10 positions agree with TRBD1. V gave up 1 base and J gave up 1 base; unmatched junction bases: 5. Germline V gene lookup returns CDR1 GTSNPN and CDR2 SVGIG (reference sequence). This CDR3 contains 16 residues. The CDR3 bases are TGTGCCTGGAGTGCCCTTGGACAGGGGGGCACAGATACGCAGTATTTT. Translation: CAWSALGQGGTDTQYF.

V usage is TRBV6-5 and J usage is TRBJ2-3, with TRBD1 as a possible D gene (6 bases). This CDR3 comprises 15 residues. With 9 bases removed from V and 2 bases from J, the gap between germline ends came to 18 bases. The germline V gene has CDR1 MNHEY and CDR2 SVGAGI. As DNA, the CDR3 is TGTGCCAGTAAATCCAGGGGAATGTCCACAGATACGCAGTATTTT. Encoded protein: CASKSRGMSTDTQYF.

This clone was found once. V usage is TRBV10-3 and J usage is TRBJ2-7, with a tentative D call TRBD1 (5 bases). Germline V gene sequence: CDR1 ENHRY, CDR2 SYGVKD. The CDR3 spans 14 residues. Trimming stripped 6 bases from V and 4 bases from J, with 16 bases between. CDR3 amino acids: CAIRDSGKGYEQYF. For the CDR3, the DNA is TGTGCCATCAGAGATTCAGGGAAGGGATACGAGCAGTACTTC.

V usage is TRBV6-5 and J usage is TRBJ1-1; TRBD1 matches at 9 bases. The trim removed 4 bases at V and 12 bases at J, leaving 9 bases unmatched. The CDR3 runs 13 residues. In germline, CDR1 is MNHEY, CDR2 SVGAGI. In DNA form, the CDR3 reads TGTGCCAGCAGTTCCTTCCGGGACAGGGTACCTTTCTTT. Amino acids: CASSSFRDRVPFF.